The rows below give T cell receptor beta chains drawn from one sample of a study of identical twins. Each CDR3 protein gets one entry after TCRdb re-called the 5' RACE reads with MiXCR. The sample yields about 720,000 distinct CDR3 sequences, 18% seen once. The sample was also linked to a second study, of T cells expressing NK-cell markers.

Sequenced sample: PBMCs. These TCRs come from a woman aged 18-35 years in good health. Each CDR3 is given with its conserved first and last residue. D genes are given only for firm matches. Clone size, where shown, is once, few, many, or a class for clones that have expanded.

D gene: -
V gene: TRBV12-3/TRBV12-4
clone size: few
J gene: TRBJ2-3
CDR3 DNA: TGTGCCAGCATGCTACAGGGATCAGATACGCAGTATTTT
CDR3 protein: CASMLQGSDTQYF

D gene: -
V gene: TRBV6-6
clone size: few
J gene: TRBJ2-1
CDR3 DNA: TGTGCCAGCTCGTTTGGGGCCTACGAGCAGTTCTTC
CDR3 protein: CASSFGAYEQFF

D gene: TRBD2
V gene: TRBV7-2
clone size: few
J gene: TRBJ2-3
CDR3 DNA: TGTGCCAGCAGCGTGACTCTTAGCGGGGGCCCGGGATATTTT
CDR3 protein: CASSVTLSGGPGYF

D gene: TRBD1
V gene: TRBV6-1
clone size: -
J gene: TRBJ2-2
CDR3 DNA: TGTGCCAGCGGGACAGGGGTCACCGGGGAGCTGTTTTTT
CDR3 protein: CASGTGVTGELFF

D gene: -
V gene: TRBV12-3/TRBV12-4
clone size: -
J gene: TRBJ2-3
CDR3 DNA: TGTGCCAGCAGGTTCGCCGTTTACGGAGAGGAGACGCAGTATTTT
CDR3 protein: CASRFAVYGEETQYF

D gene: -
V gene: TRBV2
clone size: -
J gene: TRBJ2-7
CDR3 DNA: TGTGCCAGCAGGGGGGACTTCAACGAGCAGTACTTC
CDR3 protein: CASRGDFNEQYF

D gene: TRBD2
V gene: TRBV12-3/TRBV12-4
clone size: many
J gene: TRBJ2-7
CDR3 DNA: TGTGCCAGCAGTTCAAGGACTAGCGGGAGCTACGAGCAGTACTTC
CDR3 protein: CASSSRTSGSYEQYF

D gene: -
V gene: TRBV7-2
clone size: -
J gene: TRBJ2-1
CDR3 DNA: TGTGCCAGCAGCCCAACAGGCGGAGGGCCGCGGAATGAGCAGTTCTTC
CDR3 protein: CASSPTGGGPRNEQFF

D gene: TRBD1
V gene: TRBV5-1
clone size: many
J gene: TRBJ2-1
CDR3 DNA: TGCGCCAGCAGCCAGATACAGGGGACCTACAATGAGCAGTTCTTC
CDR3 protein: CASSQIQGTYNEQFF

D gene: -
V gene: TRBV6-1
clone size: few
J gene: TRBJ2-7
CDR3 DNA: TGTGCCAGCAGTGAGACCTACTCCTACGAGCAGTACTTC
CDR3 protein: CASSETYSYEQYF

D gene: TRBD1
V gene: TRBV5-1
clone size: few
J gene: TRBJ2-2
CDR3 DNA: TGCGCCAGCAGCTCACAGGGGGCGCGGGTCACCGGGGAGCTGTTTTTT
CDR3 protein: CASSSQGARVTGELFF

D gene: TRBD1
V gene: TRBV6-1
clone size: few
J gene: TRBJ2-7
CDR3 DNA: TGTGCCAGCGGACGTGGGACAGTGGACTACGAGCAGTACTTC
CDR3 protein: CASGRGTVDYEQYF

D gene: TRBD2
V gene: TRBV9
clone size: few
J gene: TRBJ2-3
CDR3 DNA: TGTGCCAGCAGCGTACCTCAGTACGCGAGCGGGGAGCCCACAGATACGCAGTATTTT
CDR3 protein: CASSVPQYASGEPTDTQYF

D gene: TRBD1
V gene: TRBV6-5
clone size: few
J gene: TRBJ1-3
CDR3 DNA: TGTGCCAGCAGTTACTCTCCCCAGGGGGTGGGAAACACCATATATTTT
CDR3 protein: CASSYSPQGVGNTIYF

D gene: -
V gene: TRBV20-1
clone size: few
J gene: TRBJ2-1
CDR3 DNA: TGCAGTGCTAAACCGGGCGGGGCCAGAACATATGAGCAGTTCTTC
CDR3 protein: CSAKPGGARTYEQFF

D gene: -
V gene: TRBV20-1
clone size: few
J gene: TRBJ2-3
CDR3 DNA: TGCAGTGCCCCAATCCCTGTAGGGGTTAATTCGGATACGCAGTATTTT
CDR3 protein: CSAPIPVGVNSDTQYF

D gene: -
V gene: TRBV10-3
clone size: few
J gene: TRBJ2-7
CDR3 DNA: TGTGCCATCAGTGAAAGTCTAGGTGTCCCCTACGAGCAGTACTTC
CDR3 protein: CAISESLGVPYEQYF

D gene: TRBD1
V gene: TRBV4-2
clone size: few
J gene: TRBJ2-3
CDR3 DNA: TGTGCCAGCAGCCCGCTGTGGGGGACAGGGGGAGATACGCAGTATTTT
CDR3 protein: CASSPLWGTGGDTQYF

D gene: TRBD1
V gene: TRBV6-2/TRBV6-3
clone size: -
J gene: TRBJ2-6
CDR3 DNA: TGTGCCAGCAGCGTCATCCCGGGACAGGGGTTGGCTGGGGCCAACGTCCTGACTTTC
CDR3 protein: CASSVIPGQGLAGANVLTF

D gene: TRBD2
V gene: TRBV7-8
clone size: few
J gene: TRBJ2-1
CDR3 DNA: TGTGCCAGCAGCTCTAAGGCGGGAGTTTCTTTCCATGAGCAGTTCTTC
CDR3 protein: CASSSKAGVSFHEQFF

D gene: -
V gene: TRBV6-1
clone size: many
J gene: TRBJ1-1
CDR3 DNA: TGTGCCAGCAATACGGCAGTGAACACTGAAGCTTTCTTT
CDR3 protein: CASNTAVNTEAFF

D gene: TRBD2
V gene: TRBV15
clone size: -
J gene: TRBJ2-5
CDR3 DNA: TGTGCCACCAGCAGAGGCGGGGGGGCAAAGACCCAGTACTTC
CDR3 protein: CATSRGGGAKTQYF

D gene: -
V gene: TRBV12-3/TRBV12-4
clone size: -
J gene: TRBJ2-6
CDR3 DNA: TGTGCCAGCAGTCCAATAAACCGGGGCACCATTGGGGCCAACGTCCTGACTTTC
CDR3 protein: CASSPINRGTIGANVLTF

D gene: TRBD2
V gene: TRBV16
clone size: few
J gene: TRBJ2-1
CDR3 DNA: TGTGCCAGCAGCCAATGGAAACTAGCGGAAGACAATGAGCAGTTCTTC
CDR3 protein: CASSQWKLAEDNEQFF

D gene: -
V gene: TRBV5-1
clone size: few
J gene: TRBJ2-7
CDR3 DNA: TGCGCCAGCTCTGGGACAACCGGGGGCTACGAGCAGTACTTC
CDR3 protein: CASSGTTGGYEQYF

D gene: -
V gene: TRBV29-1
clone size: few
J gene: TRBJ2-7
CDR3 DNA: TGCAGCGTTGAAATCATCGGGAGCGAAACCTACGAGCAGTACTTC
CDR3 protein: CSVEIIGSETYEQYF

D gene: TRBD2
V gene: TRBV13
clone size: once
J gene: TRBJ2-5
CDR3 DNA: TGTGCCAGCAGACACGGACTAGCGGAATCCCAAGAGACCCAGTACTTC
CDR3 protein: CASRHGLAESQETQYF

D gene: -
V gene: TRBV11-2
clone size: few
J gene: TRBJ2-1
CDR3 DNA: TGTGCCAGCAGCTTTGAGGGTAGCTCCTACAATGAGCAGTTCTTC
CDR3 protein: CASSFEGSSYNEQFF

D gene: -
V gene: TRBV21-1
clone size: -
J gene: TRBJ2-3
CDR3 DNA: TGTGCCAGCTTGAGGGTATCCCGGTTAGGGCCTAGCACAGATACGCAGTATTTT
CDR3 protein: CASLRVSRLGPSTDTQYF

D gene: -
V gene: TRBV12-3/TRBV12-4
clone size: few
J gene: TRBJ2-1
CDR3 DNA: TGTGCCAGCAGTACTCTCCGCAGGGAGGAACACAATGAGCAGTTCTTC
CDR3 protein: CASSTLRREEHNEQFF

D gene: -
V gene: TRBV27
clone size: few
J gene: TRBJ2-7
CDR3 DNA: TGTGCCAGCACCCCTTGGCTTGGGAACGAGCAGTACTTC
CDR3 protein: CASTPWLGNEQYF

D gene: TRBD2
V gene: TRBV7-9
clone size: -
J gene: TRBJ2-1
CDR3 DNA: TGTGCCAGCAGCTTTACTAGCGGGAGTGAGCAGTTCTTC
CDR3 protein: CASSFTSGSEQFF

D gene: -
V gene: TRBV7-9
clone size: -
J gene: TRBJ1-1
CDR3 DNA: TGTGCCAGCAGCTTAGGGGTAGGGAAGGCTGAAGCTTTCTTT
CDR3 protein: CASSLGVGKAEAFF

D gene: -
V gene: TRBV12-3/TRBV12-4
clone size: -
J gene: TRBJ2-7
CDR3 DNA: TGTGCCAGCAGTTTAAGGGACTCTGTGGGCGAGCAGTACTTC
CDR3 protein: CASSLRDSVGEQYF

D gene: -
V gene: TRBV10-3
clone size: few
J gene: TRBJ1-2
CDR3 DNA: TGTGCCATCAGTGAGTTAGACGCACCCTATGGCTACACCTTC
CDR3 protein: CAISELDAPYGYTF

D gene: TRBD2
V gene: TRBV4-3
clone size: -
J gene: TRBJ2-1
CDR3 DNA: TGCGCCAGCAGCCACCTAAGAGGGGGTGGTAGCGGGAGCGATGAGCAGTTCTTC
CDR3 protein: CASSHLRGGGSGSDEQFF

D gene: -
V gene: TRBV7-2
clone size: few
J gene: TRBJ2-3
CDR3 DNA: TGTGCCAGCAGCTCATCACGTTTAGATACGCAGTATTTT
CDR3 protein: CASSSSRLDTQYF

D gene: TRBD2
V gene: TRBV3-1
clone size: few
J gene: TRBJ2-3
CDR3 DNA: TGTGCCAGCAGCCCCCAGTCACGGCTAGCGGGGTGGACGCAGTATTTT
CDR3 protein: CASSPQSRLAGWTQYF

D gene: -
V gene: TRBV12-3/TRBV12-4
clone size: -
J gene: TRBJ2-3
CDR3 DNA: TGTGCCAGCAGCCCGGACAGCCGTAAGGCGCAGTATTTT
CDR3 protein: CASSPDSRKAQYF

D gene: -
V gene: TRBV11-2
clone size: -
J gene: TRBJ1-6
CDR3 DNA: TGTGTCAGCAGCTTAGTTATTCGTAATTCACCCCTCCACTTT
CDR3 protein: CVSSLVIRNSPLHF

D gene: TRBD1
V gene: TRBV5-1
clone size: few
J gene: TRBJ2-7
CDR3 DNA: TGCGCCAGCAGCTTGTGGACAGGGGTTACCTACGAGCAGTACTTC
CDR3 protein: CASSLWTGVTYEQYF

D gene: TRBD2
V gene: TRBV20-1
clone size: -
J gene: TRBJ2-1
CDR3 DNA: TGCAGTGCTCCCGGGACTAGCGGGAGAGGGGGTGAGGGTGAGCAGTTCTTC
CDR3 protein: CSAPGTSGRGGEGEQFF

D gene: -
V gene: TRBV20-1
clone size: few
J gene: TRBJ2-1
CDR3 DNA: TGCAGTGCCGGACTTACCGCCTACAATGAGCAGTTCTTC
CDR3 protein: CSAGLTAYNEQFF

D gene: TRBD1
V gene: TRBV6-2/TRBV6-3
clone size: few
J gene: TRBJ2-5
CDR3 DNA: TGTGCCAGCAGTTCCCCGGGACAGGGGGTTCAGGTTGTCGAGACCCAGTACTTC
CDR3 protein: CASSSPGQGVQVVETQYF

D gene: -
V gene: TRBV6-2/TRBV6-3
clone size: -
J gene: TRBJ2-6
CDR3 DNA: TGTGCCAGCAGTTACAGATTGGGGTACTACCCCTCTGGGGCCAACGTCCTGACTTTC
CDR3 protein: CASSYRLGYYPSGANVLTF

D gene: -
V gene: TRBV9
clone size: -
J gene: TRBJ1-2
CDR3 DNA: TGTGCCAGCAGCGAGGGAGGGGCCCTTTCCCTCGGCTACACCTTC
CDR3 protein: CASSEGGALSLGYTF

D gene: -
V gene: TRBV12-3/TRBV12-4
clone size: many
J gene: TRBJ1-5
CDR3 DNA: TGTGCCAGCAGTTTAAGGGCGGTTGTTAGCAATCAGCCCCAGCATTTT
CDR3 protein: CASSLRAVVSNQPQHF

D gene: TRBD2
V gene: TRBV12-3/TRBV12-4
clone size: -
J gene: TRBJ2-6
CDR3 DNA: TGTGCCAGCAGTCCGGGAGGGAGAGCATTTGGGGCCAACGTCCTGACTTTC
CDR3 protein: CASSPGGRAFGANVLTF

D gene: TRBD2
V gene: TRBV15
clone size: -
J gene: TRBJ2-3
CDR3 DNA: TGTGCCACCACCACGAGAAGAGGGGCTAGCGGGCGCACAGATACGCAGTATTTT
CDR3 protein: CATTTRRGASGRTDTQYF

D gene: -
V gene: TRBV5-1
clone size: few
J gene: TRBJ2-2
CDR3 DNA: TGCGCCAGCAGCTTGGTTGACACCCTTACCGGGGAGCTGTTTTTT
CDR3 protein: CASSLVDTLTGELFF

D gene: TRBD1
V gene: TRBV5-1
clone size: -
J gene: TRBJ2-3
CDR3 DNA: TGCGCCAGCAGCTCAACTTCGGACAGGGACACAGATACGCAGTATTTT
CDR3 protein: CASSSTSDRDTDTQYF

D gene: -
V gene: TRBV5-1
clone size: -
J gene: TRBJ2-2
CDR3 DNA: TGCGCCAGCAGCCCCCACGAGGGCGGGACCGGGGAGCTGTTTTTT
CDR3 protein: CASSPHEGGTGELFF

D gene: TRBD2
V gene: TRBV28
clone size: once
J gene: TRBJ2-1
CDR3 DNA: TGTGCCAGCAGGCAACTAGCGGGGGGGGCGAATGAGCAGTTCTTC
CDR3 protein: CASRQLAGGANEQFF

D gene: -
V gene: TRBV27
clone size: -
J gene: TRBJ2-5
CDR3 DNA: TGTGCCAGCAGCTCAATCGACAGGATAGAGACCCAGTACTTC
CDR3 protein: CASSSIDRIETQYF

D gene: TRBD1
V gene: TRBV9
clone size: -
J gene: TRBJ1-1
CDR3 DNA: TGTGCCAGCAGCACCCGACAGGGAGAAGCTTTCTTT
CDR3 protein: CASSTRQGEAFF

D gene: -
V gene: TRBV9
clone size: few
J gene: TRBJ2-7
CDR3 DNA: TGTGCCAGCAGCCCATTAGACCGCTACTACGAGCAGTACTTC
CDR3 protein: CASSPLDRYYEQYF

D gene: -
V gene: TRBV5-1
clone size: many
J gene: TRBJ1-2
CDR3 DNA: TGCGCCAGCAGCTTGGACAGCACTAACTATGGCTACACCTTC
CDR3 protein: CASSLDSTNYGYTF

D gene: TRBD1
V gene: TRBV5-1
clone size: -
J gene: TRBJ2-7
CDR3 DNA: TGCGCCAGCAGCAATCCGGGCAGGGGGAACGAGCAGTACTTC
CDR3 protein: CASSNPGRGNEQYF

D gene: -
V gene: TRBV30
clone size: few
J gene: TRBJ1-2
CDR3 DNA: TGTGCCTTCTTAAGCCGGGGGGGGGGCCACACCTTC
CDR3 protein: CAFLSRGGGHTF